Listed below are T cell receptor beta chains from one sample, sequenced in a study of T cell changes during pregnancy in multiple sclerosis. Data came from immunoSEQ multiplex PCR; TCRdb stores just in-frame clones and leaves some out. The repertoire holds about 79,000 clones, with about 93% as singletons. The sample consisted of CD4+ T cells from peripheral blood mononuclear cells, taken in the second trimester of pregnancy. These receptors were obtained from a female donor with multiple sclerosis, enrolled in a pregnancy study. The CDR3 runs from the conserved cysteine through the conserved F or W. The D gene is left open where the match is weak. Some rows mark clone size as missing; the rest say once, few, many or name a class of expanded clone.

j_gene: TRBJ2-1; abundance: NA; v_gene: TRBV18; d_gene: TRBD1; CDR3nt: TGTGCCAGCTCACCACGGAGCCTTAGACAGGGGAGCTCCTACAATGAGCAGTTCTTC; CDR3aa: CASSPRSLRQGSSYNEQFF
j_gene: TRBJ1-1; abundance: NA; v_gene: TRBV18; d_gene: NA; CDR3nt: TGTGCCAGCTCACCAAATAGGGCGGGCGCTTTCTTT; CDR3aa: CASSPNRAGAFF
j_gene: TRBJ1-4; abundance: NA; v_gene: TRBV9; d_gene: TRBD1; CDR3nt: TGTGCCAGCAGCGTAGGGGCTATGACAGGGTCCGAAAAACTGTTTTTT; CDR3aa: CASSVGAMTGSEKLFF
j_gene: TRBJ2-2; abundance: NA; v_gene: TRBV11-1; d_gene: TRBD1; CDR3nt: TGTGCCAGCAGCTTAGACAGGGGGCGGGACGGGGAGCTGTTTTTT; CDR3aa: CASSLDRGRDGELFF
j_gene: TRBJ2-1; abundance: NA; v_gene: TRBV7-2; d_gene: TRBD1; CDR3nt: TGTGCCAGCAGCACTCGACAGGGTTACAATGAGCAGTTCTTC; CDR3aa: CASSTRQGYNEQFF
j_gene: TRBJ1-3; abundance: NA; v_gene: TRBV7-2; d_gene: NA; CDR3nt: TGTGCCAGCAGCTTAGCCGACAGGTCTGGAAACACCATATATTTT; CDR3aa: CASSLADRSGNTIYF
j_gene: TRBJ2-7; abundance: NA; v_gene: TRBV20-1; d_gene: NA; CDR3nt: TGCAGTGCTAGACTTACCTACGAGCAGTACTTC; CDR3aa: CSARLTYEQYF
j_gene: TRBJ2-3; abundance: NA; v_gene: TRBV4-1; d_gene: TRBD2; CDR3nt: TGCGCCAGCAGCCCCCTAGGGGCTAGCGGCCTCACAGATACGCAGTATTTT; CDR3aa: CASSPLGASGLTDTQYF
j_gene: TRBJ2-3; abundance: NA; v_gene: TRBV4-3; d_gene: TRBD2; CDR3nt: TGCGCCAGCAGCCAAGATCAGCGGGGGACAGATACGCAGTATTTT; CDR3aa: CASSQDQRGTDTQYF
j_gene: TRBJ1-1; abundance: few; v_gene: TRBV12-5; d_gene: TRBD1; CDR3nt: TGTGCTAGTGGCAATCCCTCTCGGGACAGGAGTGAAGCTTTCTTT; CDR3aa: CASGNPSRDRSEAFF
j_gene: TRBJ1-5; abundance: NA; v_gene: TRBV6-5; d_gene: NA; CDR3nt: TGTGCCAGCAGTCTCGACAGGAATCAGCCCCAGCATTTT; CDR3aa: CASSLDRNQPQHF
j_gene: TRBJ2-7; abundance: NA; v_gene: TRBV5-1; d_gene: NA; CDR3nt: TGCGCCAGCAGCGGACCCACCTCCCGGGACTGGTTGGGTACCTACGAGCAGTACTTC; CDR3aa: CASSGPTSRDWLGTYEQYF
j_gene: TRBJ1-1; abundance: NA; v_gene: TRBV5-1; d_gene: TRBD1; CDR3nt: TGCGCCAGCAGCACGACAGGGATCGCTGAAGCTTTCTTT; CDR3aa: CASSTTGIAEAFF
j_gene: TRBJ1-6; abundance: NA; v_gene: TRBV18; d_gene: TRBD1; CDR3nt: TGTGCCAGCTCACAGGGACAGGCGGATCTGTCACCCCTCCACTTT; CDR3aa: CASSQGQADLSPLHF
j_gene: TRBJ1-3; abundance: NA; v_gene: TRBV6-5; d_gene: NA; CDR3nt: TGTGCCAGCAGTTACTCACAGTCGCGTGGAAACACCATATATTTT; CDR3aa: CASSYSQSRGNTIYF
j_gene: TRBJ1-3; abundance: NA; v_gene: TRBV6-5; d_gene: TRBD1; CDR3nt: TGTGCCAGCAGCAAGACAGGGGGTTCTGGAAACACCATATATTTT; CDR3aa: CASSKTGGSGNTIYF
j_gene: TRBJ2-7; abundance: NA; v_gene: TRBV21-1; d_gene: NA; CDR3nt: TGTGCCAGCAGCAAATATATAGCAGGGGACTACGAGCAGTACTTC; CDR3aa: CASSKYIAGDYEQYF
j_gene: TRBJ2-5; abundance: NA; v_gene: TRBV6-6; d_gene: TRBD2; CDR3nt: TGTGCCAGCAGACTCGCGGGGGGGCTGCAAGAGACCCAGTACTTC; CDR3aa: CASRLAGGLQETQYF
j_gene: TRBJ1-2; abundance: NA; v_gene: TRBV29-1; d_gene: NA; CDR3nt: TGCAGCTCCGAGAGGGGAACAGGGTTGGATGGCTACACCTTC; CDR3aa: CSSERGTGLDGYTF
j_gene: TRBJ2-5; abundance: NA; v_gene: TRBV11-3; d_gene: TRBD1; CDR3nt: TGTGCCAGCAGCTCAAGACAGGGGGGGGAGACCCAGTACTTC; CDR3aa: CASSSRQGGETQYF
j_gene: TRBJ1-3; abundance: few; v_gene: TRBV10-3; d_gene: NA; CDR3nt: TGTGCCATCAGTGGACAGAGCTCTGGAAACACCATATATTTT; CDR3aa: CAISGQSSGNTIYF
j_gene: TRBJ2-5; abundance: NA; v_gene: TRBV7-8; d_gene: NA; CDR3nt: TGTGCCAGCAGCTTAGCCCGGCAGGGTGGAGAGACCCAGTACTTC; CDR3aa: CASSLARQGGETQYF
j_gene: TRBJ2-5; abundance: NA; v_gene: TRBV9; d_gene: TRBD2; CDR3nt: TGTGCCAGCAGCGTAGCAGCCAGCGGGGGCCAAGAGACCCAGTACTTC; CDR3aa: CASSVAASGGQETQYF
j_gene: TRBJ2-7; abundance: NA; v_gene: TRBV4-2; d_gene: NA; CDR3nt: TGTGCCAGCAGCCAAGCGAGGGGAGGCTCCTACGAGCAGTACTTC; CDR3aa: CASSQARGGSYEQYF
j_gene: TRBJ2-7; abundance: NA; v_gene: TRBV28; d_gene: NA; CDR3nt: TGTGCCAGCAGGGGGGACTTTCCGGAAACCTACGAGCAGTACTTC; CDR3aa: CASRGDFPETYEQYF
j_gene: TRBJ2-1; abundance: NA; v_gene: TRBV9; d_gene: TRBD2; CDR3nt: TGTGCCAGCAGCGTAGCTGTGGGAGGGTATGAGCAGTTCTTC; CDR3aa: CASSVAVGGYEQFF
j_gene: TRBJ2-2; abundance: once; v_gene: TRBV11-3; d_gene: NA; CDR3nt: TGTGCCAGCAGCTTAGGGCGGGACTTATACACCGGGGAGCTGTTTTTT; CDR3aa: CASSLGRDLYTGELFF
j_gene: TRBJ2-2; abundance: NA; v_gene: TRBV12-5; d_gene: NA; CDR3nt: TGTGCTAGTGGTTTGGAACCCAGGGCTTTGACCGGGGAGCTGTTTTTT; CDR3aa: CASGLEPRALTGELFF
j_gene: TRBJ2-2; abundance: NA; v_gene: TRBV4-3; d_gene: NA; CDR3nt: TGCGCCAGCAGCCAAGATATCAGGGAAGCCACCGGGGAGCTGTTTTTT; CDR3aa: CASSQDIREATGELFF
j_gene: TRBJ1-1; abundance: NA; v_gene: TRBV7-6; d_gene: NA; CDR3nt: TGTGCCAGCAGCTTGTCGAGAAGCCAGAACACTGAAGCTTTCTTT; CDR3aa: CASSLSRSQNTEAFF
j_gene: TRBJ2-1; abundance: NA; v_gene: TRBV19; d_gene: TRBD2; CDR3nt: TGTGCCAGTAGTCAGGGACTAAGGACATACAATGAGCAGTTCTTC; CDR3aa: CASSQGLRTYNEQFF
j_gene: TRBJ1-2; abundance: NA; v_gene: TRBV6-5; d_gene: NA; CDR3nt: TGTGCCAGCAGTTACTCAGGAGGGACCAACTATGGCTACACCTTC; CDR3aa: CASSYSGGTNYGYTF
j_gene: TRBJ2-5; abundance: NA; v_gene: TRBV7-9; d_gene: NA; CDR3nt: TGTGCCAGCAGCTTATTGTCGGAGACCCAGTACTTC; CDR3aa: CASSLLSETQYF
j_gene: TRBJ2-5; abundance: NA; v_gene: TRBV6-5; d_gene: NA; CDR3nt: TGTGCCAGCAGTTACTCCTGGGGGGAAGAGACCCAGTACTTC; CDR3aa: CASSYSWGEETQYF
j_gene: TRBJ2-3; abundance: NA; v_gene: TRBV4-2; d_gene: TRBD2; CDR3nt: TGTGCCAGCAGCCTCGTGCGGGAGGGCGCAGATACGCAGTATTTT; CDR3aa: CASSLVREGADTQYF
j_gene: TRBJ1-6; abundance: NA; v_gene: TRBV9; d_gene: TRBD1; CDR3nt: TGTGCCAGCAGCGACCCAACAGGGGGGTTTGATTCACCCCTCCACTTT; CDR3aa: CASSDPTGGFDSPLHF
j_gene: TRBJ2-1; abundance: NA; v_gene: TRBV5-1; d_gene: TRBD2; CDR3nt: TGCGCCAGCAGCTTGTTTAGCGGGAGATACTACAATGAGCAGTTCTTC; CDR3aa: CASSLFSGRYYNEQFF
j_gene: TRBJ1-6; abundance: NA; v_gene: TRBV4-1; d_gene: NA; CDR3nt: TGCGCCAGCAGCCAAGAACCCGGGACTGCCAATTCACCCCTCCACTTT; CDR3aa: CASSQEPGTANSPLHF
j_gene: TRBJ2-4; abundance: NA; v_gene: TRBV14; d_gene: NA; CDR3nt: TGTGCCAGCAGCCAAGCCGGGACAAGAGGAAACATTCAGTACTTC; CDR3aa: CASSQAGTRGNIQYF
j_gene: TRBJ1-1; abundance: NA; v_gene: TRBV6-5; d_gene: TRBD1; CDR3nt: TGTGCCAGCAGCCGACAGGGGGTCACTGAAGCTTTCTTT; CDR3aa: CASSRQGVTEAFF
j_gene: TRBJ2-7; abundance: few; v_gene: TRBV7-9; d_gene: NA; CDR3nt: TGTGCCAGCAGCTTAGTGGCAGCCTACGAGCAGTACTTC; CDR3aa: CASSLVAAYEQYF
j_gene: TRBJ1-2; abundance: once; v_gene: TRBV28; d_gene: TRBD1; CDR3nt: TGTGCCAGCAGTGGAGGACAGGGAATTTTCTATGGCTACACCTTC; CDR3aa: CASSGGQGIFYGYTF
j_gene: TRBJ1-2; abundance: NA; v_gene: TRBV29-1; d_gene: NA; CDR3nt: TGCAGCACTAGGACGCAAGGTTCCTTGGACGGCTACACCTTC; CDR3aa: CSTRTQGSLDGYTF
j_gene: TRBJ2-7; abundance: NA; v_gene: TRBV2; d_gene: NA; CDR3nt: TGTGCCAGCATCTCACGGGCGGACACCTACGAGCAGTACTTC; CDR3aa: CASISRADTYEQYF
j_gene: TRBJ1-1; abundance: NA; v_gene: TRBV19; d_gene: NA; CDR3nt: TGTGCCAGTAGTATAGATTCGGGGATGAACACTGAAGCTTTCTTT; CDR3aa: CASSIDSGMNTEAFF
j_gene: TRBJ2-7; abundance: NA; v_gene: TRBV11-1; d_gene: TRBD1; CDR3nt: TGTGCCAGCAGCTTACTTGGACAGGGGAAAAGTGGCGAGCAGTACTTC; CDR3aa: CASSLLGQGKSGEQYF